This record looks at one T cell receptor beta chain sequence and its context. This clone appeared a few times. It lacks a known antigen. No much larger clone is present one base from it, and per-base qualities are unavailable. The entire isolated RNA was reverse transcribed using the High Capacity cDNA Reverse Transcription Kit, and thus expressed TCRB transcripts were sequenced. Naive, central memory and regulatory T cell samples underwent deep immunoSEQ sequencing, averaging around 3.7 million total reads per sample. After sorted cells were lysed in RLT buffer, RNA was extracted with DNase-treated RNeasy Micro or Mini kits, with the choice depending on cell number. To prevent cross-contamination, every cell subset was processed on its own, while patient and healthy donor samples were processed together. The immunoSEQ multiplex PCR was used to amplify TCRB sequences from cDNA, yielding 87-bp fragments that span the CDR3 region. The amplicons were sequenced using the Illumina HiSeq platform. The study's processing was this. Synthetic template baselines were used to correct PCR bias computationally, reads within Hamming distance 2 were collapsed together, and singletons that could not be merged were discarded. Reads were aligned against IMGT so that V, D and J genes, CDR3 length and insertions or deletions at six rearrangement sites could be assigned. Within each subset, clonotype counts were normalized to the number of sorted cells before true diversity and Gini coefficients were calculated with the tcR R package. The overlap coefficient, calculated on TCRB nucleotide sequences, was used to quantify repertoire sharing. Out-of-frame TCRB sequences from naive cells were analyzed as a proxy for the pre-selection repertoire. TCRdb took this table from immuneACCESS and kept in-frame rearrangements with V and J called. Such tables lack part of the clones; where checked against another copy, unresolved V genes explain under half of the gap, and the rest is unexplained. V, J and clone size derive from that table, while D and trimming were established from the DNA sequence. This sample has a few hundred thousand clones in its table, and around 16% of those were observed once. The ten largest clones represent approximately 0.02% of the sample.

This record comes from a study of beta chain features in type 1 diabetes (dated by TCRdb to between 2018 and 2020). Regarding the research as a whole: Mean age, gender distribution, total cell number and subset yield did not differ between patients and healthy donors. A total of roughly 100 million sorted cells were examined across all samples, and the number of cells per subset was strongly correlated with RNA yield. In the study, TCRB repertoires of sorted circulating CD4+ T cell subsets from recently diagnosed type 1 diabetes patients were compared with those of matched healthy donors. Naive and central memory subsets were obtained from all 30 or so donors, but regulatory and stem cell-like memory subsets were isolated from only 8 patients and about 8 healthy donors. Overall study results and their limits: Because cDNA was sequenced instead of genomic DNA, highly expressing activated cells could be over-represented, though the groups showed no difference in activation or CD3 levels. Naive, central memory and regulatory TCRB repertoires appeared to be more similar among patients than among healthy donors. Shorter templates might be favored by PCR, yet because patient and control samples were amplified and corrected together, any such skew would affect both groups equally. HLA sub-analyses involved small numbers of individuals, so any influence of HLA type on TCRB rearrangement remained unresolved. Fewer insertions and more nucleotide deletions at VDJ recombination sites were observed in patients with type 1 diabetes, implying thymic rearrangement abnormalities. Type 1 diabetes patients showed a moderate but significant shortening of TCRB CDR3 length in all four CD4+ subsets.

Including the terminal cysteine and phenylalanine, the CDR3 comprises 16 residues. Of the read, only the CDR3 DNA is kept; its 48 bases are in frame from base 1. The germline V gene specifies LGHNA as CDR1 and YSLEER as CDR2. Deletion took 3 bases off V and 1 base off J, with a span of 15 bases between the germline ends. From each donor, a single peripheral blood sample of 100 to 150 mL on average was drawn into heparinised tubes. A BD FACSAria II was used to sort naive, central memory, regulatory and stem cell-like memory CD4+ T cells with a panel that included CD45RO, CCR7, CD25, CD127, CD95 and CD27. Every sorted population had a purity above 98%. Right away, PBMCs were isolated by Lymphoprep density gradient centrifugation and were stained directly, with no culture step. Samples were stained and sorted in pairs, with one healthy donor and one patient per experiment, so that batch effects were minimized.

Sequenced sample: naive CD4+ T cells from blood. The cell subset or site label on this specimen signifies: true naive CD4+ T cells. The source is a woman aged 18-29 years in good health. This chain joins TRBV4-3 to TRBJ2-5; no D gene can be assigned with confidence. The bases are TGCGCCAGCAGCCACTACCACGAAACGCCCCAAGAGACCCAGTACTTC. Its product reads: CASSHYHETPQETQYF.